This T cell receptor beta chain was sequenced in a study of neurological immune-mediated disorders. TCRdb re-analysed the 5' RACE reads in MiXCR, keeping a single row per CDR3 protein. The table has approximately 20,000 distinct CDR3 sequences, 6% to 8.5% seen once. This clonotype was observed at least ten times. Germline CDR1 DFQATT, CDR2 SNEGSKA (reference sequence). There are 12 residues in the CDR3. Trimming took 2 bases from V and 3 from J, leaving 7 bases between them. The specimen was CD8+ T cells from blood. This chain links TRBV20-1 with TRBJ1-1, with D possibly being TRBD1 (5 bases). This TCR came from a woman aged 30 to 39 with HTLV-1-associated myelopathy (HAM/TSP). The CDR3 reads CSARKGDTEAFF. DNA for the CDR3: TGCAGTGCTAGAAAAGGGGACACTGAAGCTTTCTTT.